Shown below are 20 T cell receptor beta chains from a single sample sequenced in a study of CD8 T cells in ankylosing spondylitis. TCRdb reanalysed the 5' RACE reads using MiXCR and keeps one entry per CDR3 protein. The table lists around 18,000 distinct CDR3 sequences, 8.2% of them singletons, with approximately 33% in the top ten. The sequencing input was blood. The receptors here all came from a male donor with ankylosing spondylitis or in good health (not recorded which).

This clonotype was seen a handful of times. The chain couples TRBV7-9 to TRBJ2-1; tentatively, D is TRBD1 (6 bases). V was pared by 2 bases and J by 6 bases, with 11 bases between. This CDR3 is 14 amino acids long. Germline V gene data show CDR1 as SEHNR and CDR2 as FQNEAQ (reference sequence). CDR3 sequence: CASSLLDSRNEQFF. In nucleotides, the CDR3 is TGTGCCAGCAGCTTACTGGACAGCCGCAATGAGCAGTTCTTC. Based on the CDR3 plus reference TRBV7-9 and TRBJ2-1, the full variable domain is DTGVSQNPRHKITKRGQNVTFRCDPISEHNRLYWYRQTLGQGPEFLTYFQNEAQLEKSRLLSDRFSAERPKGSFSTLEIQRTEQGDSAMYLCASSLLDSRNEQFFGPGTRLTVL.

This clonotype was counted at least ten times. The rearrangement joins TRBV20-1 to TRBJ1-2; D gene uncertain. V was clipped by 3 bases and J by 1 base, with 12 bases between them. Germline CDR1 reads DFQATT; CDR2 reads SNEGSKA (reference sequence). This CDR3 is 14 amino acids long. The CDR3 coding sequence is TGCAGTGCTAGGTATGGGCGGCTTAACTATGGCTACACCTTC. Protein product: CSARYGRLNYGYTF.

This clonotype appeared many times. This chain uses TRBV28 with TRBJ2-3, with D maybe TRBD2 (5 bases). The V gene's germline CDR1 is MDHEN and CDR2 SYDVKM. V shed 5 bases and J shed 0 bases, with 18 bases lying between them. This CDR3 is 17 amino acids long. CDR3 region: CASSQQRAVFSTDTQYF. The CDR3 DNA reads TGTGCCAGCAGTCAGCAGAGGGCGGTCTTTAGCACAGATACGCAGTATTTT.

This clonotype has just a few counts. This rearrangement joins TRBV14 to TRBJ2-5; D not resolved. The CDR3 is 12 residues long. Germline CDR1 and CDR2: SGHDN and FVKESK. V dropped 5 bases and J dropped 5 bases, with 9 bases sitting between them. The CDR3 sequence: CASSSERETQYF. The CDR3 coding sequence is TGTGCCAGCAGCTCAGAAAGGGAGACCCAGTACTTC.

In this sample, this clonotype turned up many times. A read error may account for a junction end that differs from germline. The rearrangement uses TRBV7-7 and TRBJ2-2, with TRBD2 matching 7 bases. This CDR3 is 13 amino acids long. The germline V gene has CDR1 SSHAT and CDR2 FNYEAQ (reference sequence). In DNA, the CDR3 is TGTGCTAGCACCCGGGAGGACACCGGGGAGCTGTTTTTT. This translates into CASTREDTGELFF.

This clonotype was seen repeatedly, ten times or more. The chain uses TRBV5-1 and TRBJ2-5; D is undetermined. Between the trimmed V and J ends, which lost 4 bases and 4 bases, there was a span of 14 bases. The CDR3 extends over 14 amino acids. Germline CDR1 is SGHRS and CDR2 is YFSETQ. This chain's CDR3 is CASSAVDPRETQYF. In nucleotides, the CDR3 is TGCGCCAGCAGCGCCGTTGACCCTAGAGAGACCCAGTACTTC. Drawing the rest from reference TRBV5-1 and TRBJ2-5, the complete variable domain is KAGVTQTPRYLIKTRGQQVTLSCSPISGHRSVSWYQQTPGQGLQFLFEYFSETQRNKGNFPGRFSGRQFSNSRSEMNVSTLELGDSALYLCASSAVDPRETQYFGPGTRLLVL.

This clonotype was counted at least ten times. The V and J genes are TRBV6-5 and TRBJ2-7; no clear D. Germline-derived CDR1 and CDR2 are MNHEY and SVGAGI. The CDR3 length is 12 residues. V was shortened by 4 bases and J by 1 base, with 5 bases between the two germline ends. As DNA, the CDR3 is TGTGCCAGCAGTTCCCCTTCCTACGAGCAGTACTTC. Translating it yields CASSSPSYEQYF.

This chain joins TRBV9 and TRBJ2-3; the D gene could be TRBD1 or TRBD2 (5 bases each). Deletions cut 4 bases from V and 2 bases from J, with 17 bases between. There are 16 residues in the CDR3. CDR1 and CDR2 (germline): SGDLS, YYNGEE. CDR3 sequence reads: CASSMTGTSTTDTQYF. The CDR3 nucleotides read TGTGCCAGCAGCATGACCGGGACCTCAACCACAGATACGCAGTATTTT.

This clonotype was counted between two and nine times. The J gene is TRBJ2-2, the V gene TRBV5-4, with D tentatively TRBD1 (6 bases). Trimming left V 0 bases short and J 3 bases short, with 9 bases between. Germline loops: CDR1 SGHNT, CDR2 YYREEE (reference sequence). The CDR3 sequence is 15 residues long. The CDR3 DNA is TGTGCCAGCAGCTTGGGGACAGCATACACCGGGGAGCTGTTTTTT. This translates into CASSLGTAYTGELFF.

The sample holds a few counts of this clonotype. The chain carries TRBV5-1 and TRBJ2-2; TRBD1 might be the D (5 bases). Looked up from germline, CDR1 is SGHRS and CDR2 is YFSETQ. V dropped 0 bases and J dropped 6 bases, with 6 bases sitting between them. This CDR3 is 13 amino acids long. The CDR3 loop is CASSLAQAGELFF. The CDR3, as DNA: TGCGCCAGCAGCTTGGCACAGGCCGGGGAGCTGTTTTTT.

V is TRBV6-2 or TRBV6-3 and J is TRBJ2-2; 7 positions agree with TRBD2. Germline lookup yields CDR1 MNHEY and CDR2 SVGEGT. The CDR3 has 16 amino acids. The trim removed 3 bases at V and 4 bases at J, leaving 8 bases unmatched. The CDR3 region is CASSYSLLAATGELFF. CDR3 nucleotides: TGTGCCAGCAGTTATTCCCTTCTAGCGGCCACCGGGGAGCTGTTTTTT.

The V and J genes are TRBV7-2 and TRBJ1-6, with D uncertain. Trimming left V 1 base short and J 9 bases short, with 4 bases between. Germline CDR1 SGHTA, CDR2 FQGNSA. This CDR3 spans 12 amino acids. CDR3 region: CASSLGRSPLHF. CDR3 nucleotides: TGTGCCAGCAGCTTAGGTCGTTCACCCCTCCACTTT.

The chain joins TRBV11-2 to TRBJ2-5; 8 bases align to TRBD1. V shed 4 bases, J shed 2 bases, and the junction held 12 bases outside the gene matches. CDR1 and CDR2 from the germline V gene are SGHAT and FQNNGV. This CDR3 comprises 17 residues. This CDR3 is CASSSLSGQGAQETQYF. The CDR3 nucleotides are TGTGCCAGCAGCTCCCTAAGCGGACAGGGCGCACAAGAGACCCAGTACTTC.

This clonotype was counted ten times or more. The chain is built from TRBV12-3 or TRBV12-4 and TRBJ2-1; D is undetermined. This CDR3 contains 12 residues. V was shortened by 6 bases and J by 4 bases, with 7 bases between the two germline ends. As DNA, the CDR3 is TGTGCCAGCAGACGCGATTACAATGAGCAGTTCTTC. Translated: CASRRDYNEQFF.

The chain links TRBV6-2 or TRBV6-3 to TRBJ2-2; D not resolved. The CDR3 has 14 residues. Germline V gives CDR1 MNHEY, CDR2 SVGEGT. V lost 7 bases to trimming and J lost 5 bases, with 14 bases between them. The CDR3, as DNA: TGTGCCAGCAACCAGTGGGCGAGAACCGGGGAGCTGTTTTTT. Amino acid sequence: CASNQWARTGELFF.

The sample holds many counts of this clonotype. The V and J genes are TRBV24-1 and TRBJ2-3; 7 nucleotides agree with TRBD1. Germline CDR1 and CDR2: KGHDR and SFDVKD. The CDR3 sequence is 12 residues long. The V gene end was trimmed by 6 bases and the J gene end by 10 bases; junction bases not matched to a gene: 6. CDR3 sequence: CATSKTGFAQYF. Here the CDR3 DNA reads TGTGCCACCAGTAAGACAGGGTTTGCGCAGTATTTT.

In this sample, this clonotype turned up a few times. This rearrangement joins TRBV28 to TRBJ1-4, with TRBD1 as a possible D gene (5 bases). V shed 4 bases and J shed 7 bases, with 16 bases lying between them. CDR3 size: 15 residues. The germline CDR1 and CDR2 sequences are MDHEN and SYDVKM. The CDR3 DNA follows: TGTGCCAGCAGTTCAATCACGGGGCGGGTTGAAAAACTGTTTTTT. This encodes CASSSITGRVEKLFF.

This clonotype appeared many times. It may be a read error: a sequence one base away is much more abundant. This chain joins TRBV28 and TRBJ2-7, with 7 bases fitting TRBD1. CDR1 MDHEN and CDR2 SYDVKM come from the germline V gene. The CDR3 spans 14 residues. CDR3 protein: CASRRQGTVYEQCV. Here the CDR3 DNA reads TGTGCCAGCAGACGGCAAGGGACAGTTTACGAGCAGTGCGTC.

At least ten counts were recorded for this clonotype. The V gene is TRBV5-1, the J gene TRBJ2-2; TRBD1 might be the D (5 bases). The CDR3 sequence is 14 residues long. V gave up 5 bases and J gave up 5 bases, with 13 bases separating them. Germline V gene data show CDR1 as SGHRS and CDR2 as YFSETQ. The CDR3 is CASRSQGSTGELFF. CDR3 DNA sequence: TGCGCCAGCAGGTCTCAGGGTTCAACCGGGGAGCTGTTTTTT.

This clonotype was counted at least ten times. The chain employs TRBV7-2 and TRBJ1-2, with D maybe TRBD1 (5 bases). The CDR3 spans 15 residues. The V gene's germline CDR1 is SGHTA and CDR2 FQGNSA. Trimming pared 1 base from V and 3 bases from J, leaving 12 bases between. The CDR3 coding sequence is TGTGCCAGCAGCTTAGTAGGGACCGCGGACTATGGCTACACCTTC. It yields the protein CASSLVGTADYGYTF.